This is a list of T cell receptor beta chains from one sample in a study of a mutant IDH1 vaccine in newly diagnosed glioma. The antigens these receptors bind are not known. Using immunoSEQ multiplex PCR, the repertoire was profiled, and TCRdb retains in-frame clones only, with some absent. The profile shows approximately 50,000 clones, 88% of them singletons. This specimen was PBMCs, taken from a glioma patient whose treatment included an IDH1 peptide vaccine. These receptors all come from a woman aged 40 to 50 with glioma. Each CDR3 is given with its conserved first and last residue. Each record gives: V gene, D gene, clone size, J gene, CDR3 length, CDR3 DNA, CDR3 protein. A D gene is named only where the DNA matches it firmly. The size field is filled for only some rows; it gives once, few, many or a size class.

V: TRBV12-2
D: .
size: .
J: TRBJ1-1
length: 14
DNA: TGTGCAAGTCGCCCCCGCACGGGGATGACTGAAGCTTTCTTT
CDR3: CASRPRTGMTEAFF

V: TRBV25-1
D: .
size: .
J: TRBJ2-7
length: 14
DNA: TGTGCCAGCAGCCGGGACTCCCCCCCCTACGAGCAGTACTTC
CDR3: CASSRDSPPYEQYF

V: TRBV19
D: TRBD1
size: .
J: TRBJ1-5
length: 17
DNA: TGTGCCAGTAGTGGGGGAACAGGGGCCGGGAGCAATCAGCCCCAGCATTTT
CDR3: CASSGGTGAGSNQPQHF

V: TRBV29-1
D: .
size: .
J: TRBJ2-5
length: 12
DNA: TGCAGCGTTGTTGAAAGCGGCGAGACCCAGTACTTC
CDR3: CSVVESGETQYF

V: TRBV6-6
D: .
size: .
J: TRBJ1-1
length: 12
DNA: TGTGCCAGCAGTTACAGGCAGACCGAAGCTTTCTTT
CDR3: CASSYRQTEAFF

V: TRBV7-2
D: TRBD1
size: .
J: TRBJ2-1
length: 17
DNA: TGTGCCAGCAGCTTAGGAGTTGGGGACAGCAGCATCAATGAGCAGTTCTTC
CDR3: CASSLGVGDSSINEQFF

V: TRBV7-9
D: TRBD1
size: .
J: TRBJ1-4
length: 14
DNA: TGTGCCAGCAGCATCGCGACAGGGGGTGAAAAACTGTTTTTT
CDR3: CASSIATGGEKLFF

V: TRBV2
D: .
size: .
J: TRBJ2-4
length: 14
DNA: TGTGCCAGCAGATCACAGGGTGTCAAAAACATTCAGTACTTC
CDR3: CASRSQGVKNIQYF

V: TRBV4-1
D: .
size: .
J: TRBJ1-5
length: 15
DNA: TGCGCCAGCAGCCAAGCACAGGGTAGCAATCAGCCCCAGCATTTT
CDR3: CASSQAQGSNQPQHF

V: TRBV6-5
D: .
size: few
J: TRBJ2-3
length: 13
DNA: TGTGCCAGCACCCCATCGCGCACAGATACGCAGTATTTT
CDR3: CASTPSRTDTQYF

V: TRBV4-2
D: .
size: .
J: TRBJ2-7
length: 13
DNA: TGTGCCAGCAGCCAAGAGGGGGGCTGGGAGCAGTACTTC
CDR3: CASSQEGGWEQYF

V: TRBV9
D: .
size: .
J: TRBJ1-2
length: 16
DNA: TGTGCCAGCAGCCCCGGCGGGCAGGGCTCGGTCAGAGGCTACACCTTC
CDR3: CASSPGGQGSVRGYTF

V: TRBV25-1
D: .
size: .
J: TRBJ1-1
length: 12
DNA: TGTGCCAGCAGTGAACGAGGGCAGGGAGCTTTCTTT
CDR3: CASSERGQGAFF

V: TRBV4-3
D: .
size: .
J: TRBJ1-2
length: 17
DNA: TGCGCCAGCAGCCAAGATATCGGGCCCAGTCCCAACTATGGCTACACCTTC
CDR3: CASSQDIGPSPNYGYTF

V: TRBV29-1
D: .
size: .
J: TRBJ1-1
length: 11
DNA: TGCAGCGTTAGCAGGGACACTGAAGCTTTCTTT
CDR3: CSVSRDTEAFF

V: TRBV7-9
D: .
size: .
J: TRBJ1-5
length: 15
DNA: TGTGCCAGCAGCTTAGACGTCTCTCCTACGCAGCCCCAGCATTTT
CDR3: CASSLDVSPTQPQHF

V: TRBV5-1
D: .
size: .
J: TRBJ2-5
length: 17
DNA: TGCGCCAGCAGCTCGACAAGGGAGGGGGGCAAGCGAGAGACCCAGTACTTC
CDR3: CASSSTREGGKRETQYF

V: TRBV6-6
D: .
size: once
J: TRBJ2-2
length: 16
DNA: TGTGCCAGCAGTTCCGTCTTCGGGGCAAAAGCCGGGGAGCTGTTTTTT
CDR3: CASSSVFGAKAGELFF

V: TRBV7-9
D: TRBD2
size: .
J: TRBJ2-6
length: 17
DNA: TGTGCCAGCAGCTTAGCAGCGGGGAGCCCTGGGGCCAACGTCCTGACTTTC
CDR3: CASSLAAGSPGANVLTF

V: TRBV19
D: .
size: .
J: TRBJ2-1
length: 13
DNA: TGTGCCAGTAGTGCGGCGGTCTACAATGAGCAGTTCTTC
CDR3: CASSAAVYNEQFF

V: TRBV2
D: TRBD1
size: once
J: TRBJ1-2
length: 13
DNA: TGTGCCAGCAGTGGACAGGGGGCTGGTGGCTACACCTTC
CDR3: CASSGQGAGGYTF

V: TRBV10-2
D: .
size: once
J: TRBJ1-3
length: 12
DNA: TGCGCCAGCAGTGAGACTGGAAACACCATATATTTT
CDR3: CASSETGNTIYF

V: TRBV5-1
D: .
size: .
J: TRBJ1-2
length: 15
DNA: TGCGCCAGCAGCTTGGCTGGTACGACTAACTATGGCTACACCTTC
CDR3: CASSLAGTTNYGYTF